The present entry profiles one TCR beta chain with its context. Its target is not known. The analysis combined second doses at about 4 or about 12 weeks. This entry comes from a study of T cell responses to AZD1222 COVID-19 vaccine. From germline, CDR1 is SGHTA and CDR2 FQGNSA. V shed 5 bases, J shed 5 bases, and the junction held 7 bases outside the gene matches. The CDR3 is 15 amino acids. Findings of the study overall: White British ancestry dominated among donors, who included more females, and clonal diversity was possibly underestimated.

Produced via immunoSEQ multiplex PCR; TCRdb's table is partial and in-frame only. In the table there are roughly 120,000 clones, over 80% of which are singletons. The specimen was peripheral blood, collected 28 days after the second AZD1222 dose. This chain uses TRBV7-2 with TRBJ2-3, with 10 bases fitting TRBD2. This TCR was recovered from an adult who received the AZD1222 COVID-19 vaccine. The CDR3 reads CASSASGSEGDTQYF. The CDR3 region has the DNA TGTGCCAGCAGCGCTAGCGGGAGCGAGGGAGATACGCAGTATTTT.